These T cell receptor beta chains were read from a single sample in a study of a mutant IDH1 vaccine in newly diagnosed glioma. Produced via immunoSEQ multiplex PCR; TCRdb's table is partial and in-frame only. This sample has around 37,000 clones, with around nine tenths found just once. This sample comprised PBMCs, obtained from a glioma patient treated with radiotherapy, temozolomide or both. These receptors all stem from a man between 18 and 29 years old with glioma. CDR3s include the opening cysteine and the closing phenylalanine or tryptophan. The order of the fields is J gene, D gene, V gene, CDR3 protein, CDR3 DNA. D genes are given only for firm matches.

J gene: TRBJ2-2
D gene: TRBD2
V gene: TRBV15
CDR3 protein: CATSRPLTSGRVTGELFF
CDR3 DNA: TGTGCCACCAGCAGACCATTGACTAGCGGGAGGGTCACCGGGGAGCTGTTTTTT

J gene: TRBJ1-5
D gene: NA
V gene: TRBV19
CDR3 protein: CASSRLLQGQPQHF
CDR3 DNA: TGTGCCAGTAGTAGACTCCTCCAGGGTCAGCCCCAGCATTTT

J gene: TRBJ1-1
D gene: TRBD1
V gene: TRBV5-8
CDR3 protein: CASSPRDSMNTEAFF
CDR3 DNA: TGTGCCAGCAGCCCCCGGGACAGCATGAACACTGAAGCTTTCTTT

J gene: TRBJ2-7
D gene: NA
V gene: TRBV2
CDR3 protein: CASSEQGSSYEQYF
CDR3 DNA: TGTGCCAGCAGTGAACAGGGCTCTTCCTACGAGCAGTACTTC

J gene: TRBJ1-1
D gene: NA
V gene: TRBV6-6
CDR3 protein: CASIDRSMNTEAFF
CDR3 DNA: TGTGCCAGCATTGATCGGAGCATGAACACTGAAGCTTTCTTT

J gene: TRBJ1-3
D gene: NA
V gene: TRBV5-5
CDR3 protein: CASSFRDIIGNTIYF
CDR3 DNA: TGTGCCAGCAGCTTCCGGGACATTATCGGAAACACCATATATTTT

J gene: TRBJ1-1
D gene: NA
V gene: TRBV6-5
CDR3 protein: CASSSQGNTEAFF
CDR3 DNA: TGTGCCAGCAGCTCCCAGGGGAACACTGAAGCTTTCTTT

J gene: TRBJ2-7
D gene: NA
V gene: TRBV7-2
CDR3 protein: CASSPLSYEQYF
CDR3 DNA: TGTGCCAGCAGCCCCCTCTCCTACGAGCAGTACTTC

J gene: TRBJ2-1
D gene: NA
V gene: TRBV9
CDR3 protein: CASSPGTYNEQFF
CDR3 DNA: TGTGCCAGCAGCCCCGGAACGTACAATGAGCAGTTCTTC

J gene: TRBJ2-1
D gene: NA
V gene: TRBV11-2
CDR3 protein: CASSLVWDQYNEQFF
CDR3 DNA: TGTGCCAGCAGCTTAGTGTGGGACCAGTACAATGAGCAGTTCTTC

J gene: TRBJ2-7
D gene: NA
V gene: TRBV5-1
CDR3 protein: CASSLEGPAYEQYF
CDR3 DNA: TGCGCCAGCAGCTTGGAGGGGCCCGCCTACGAGCAGTACTTC

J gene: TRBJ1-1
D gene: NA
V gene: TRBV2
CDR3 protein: CASSDTEYTEAFF
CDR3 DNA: TGTGCCAGCAGTGATACAGAGTACACTGAAGCTTTCTTT

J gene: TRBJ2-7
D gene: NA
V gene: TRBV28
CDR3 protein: CASSFPWGGPLGEEQYF
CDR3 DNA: TGTGCCAGCAGTTTCCCCTGGGGCGGCCCCCTGGGGGAAGAGCAGTACTTC